The 26 T cell receptor beta chains listed next were all sequenced from one sample in a study of T-cell reconstitution after alpha-beta-depleted transplantation in children (dated by TCRdb to about 2016). Library preparation employed PCR. The sequencer listed for this sample is Illumina HiSeq 2500. TCR library preparation used molecular barcoding, with unique molecular identifiers applied to normalize quantification of the TCRbeta repertoire. Through fastp at Q25 and MiXCR, TCRdb rebuilt clones from the public reads, retaining in-frame beta chains. One record per CDR3 amino acid sequence lists the most common genes and DNA. Across this sample there are roughly 100,000 distinct CDR3 sequences, with approximately 9.2% seen only once. The ten most abundant clones make up approximately 7% of the sample. This sample comprised PBMCs from the stem cell graft donor, obtained from the stem cell graft. Receptors were obtained from a human donor who donated a stem cell graft to a child with congenital amegakaryocytic thrombocytopenia.

This clonotype was observed at least ten times. J is TRBJ2-5 and V is TRBV20-1, with 11 bases aligning to TRBD2. CDR3 length: 14 amino acids. V shed 5 bases and J 9 bases; nucleotides not matched to a gene: 11. Looked up from germline, CDR1 is DFQATT and CDR2 is SNEGSKA (reference sequence). The CDR3 DNA reads as TGCAGTGCTGGCCCGGGACTAGCGGACAGGCCCCAGTACTTC. Translated: CSAGPGLADRPQYF.

This clonotype is medium-sized by share. J is TRBJ1-2 and V is TRBV27, with 9 positions matching TRBD1. After removal of 5 bases from V and 4 bases from J, the junction contained 2 bases not matched to a gene. In germline, CDR1 is MNHEY, CDR2 SMNVEV (reference sequence). The CDR3 runs 13 residues. CDR3: CASSPTGGYGYTF. The CDR3 bases are TGTGCCAGCAGTCCGACAGGGGGCTATGGCTACACCTTC.

At least ten counts were recorded for this clonotype. The chain links TRBV4-1 to TRBJ2-5, with TRBD1 identical over 8 bases. J gave up 2 bases and V 3 bases, and 5 bases lay outside the gene matches. Per the germline V gene, CDR1 is MGHRA and CDR2 is YSYEKL. This CDR3 has 15 residues. CDR3 sequence reads: CASSQGTGSQETQYF. The CDR3 DNA follows: TGCGCCAGCAGCCAGGGGACAGGATCACAAGAGACCCAGTACTTC.

This clonotype was seen repeatedly, ten times or more. V usage is TRBV5-1 and J usage is TRBJ2-1, with 9 positions matching TRBD2. With 2 bases clipped from V and 0 bases from J, the junction kept 9 bases outside the gene matches. The germline V gene has CDR1 SGHRS and CDR2 YFSETQ. The CDR3 covers 18 residues. The CDR3 DNA reads as TGCGCCAGCAGCTTCGAGCGGGGGGCTCCTAGCTCCTACAATGAGCAGTTCTTC. It yields the protein CASSFERGAPSSYNEQFF.

The sample holds many counts of this clonotype. This chain joins TRBV20-1 and TRBJ2-3; 12 nucleotides line up with TRBD2. Germline V gives CDR1 DFQATT, CDR2 SNEGSKA (reference sequence). The ends lost 6 bases at V and 2 bases at J; junction bases unmatched: 3. The CDR3 consists of 14 residues. CDR3 sequence (DNA): TGCAGTGCGCTAGCGGGGGGGTTCACAGATACGCAGTATTTT. It specifies CSALAGGFTDTQYF.

There are many counts of this clonotype. The rearrangement links TRBV29-1 to TRBJ2-2; no reliable D call. The CDR3 consists of 13 residues. V lost 5 bases and J 0 bases, leaving 7 bases between the germline ends. The germline gives CDR1 SQVTM, CDR2 ANQGSEA. CDR3: CSVNQANTGELFF. The CDR3 region has the DNA TGCAGCGTTAATCAGGCGAACACCGGGGAGCTGTTTTTT.

This clonotype has ten or more counts. This chain connects TRBV20-1 to TRBJ1-2; D is uncertain. Per germline, CDR1 DFQATT and CDR2 SNEGSKA (reference sequence). This CDR3 is built from 11 residues. Trimming removed 4 bases from V and 8 bases from J, with 11 bases in between. The CDR3 coding sequence is TGCAGTGCTATAGTACAGTGGGGCTACACCTTC. It encodes CSAIVQWGYTF.

This clonotype was detected many times. The chain carries TRBV25-1 and TRBJ2-3, with 7 bases lining up with TRBD1. The CDR3 runs 13 residues. V dropped 6 bases and J dropped 6; count of bases not matched to a gene: 6. CDR1 MGHDK and CDR2 SYGVNS come from the germline V gene. CDR3 loop: CASSVDRVDTQYF. The CDR3 DNA reads TGTGCCAGCAGCGTCGACAGGGTGGATACGCAGTATTTT.

This clonotype came up a few times. V usage is TRBV4-2 and J usage is TRBJ1-1; 10 positions match TRBD1. Germline V CDR1 and CDR2: LGHNA, YNFKEQ. The CDR3 runs 16 residues. With 3 bases clipped from V and 2 bases from J, the junction kept 6 bases outside the gene matches. Written as DNA, the CDR3 is TGTGCCAGCAGCCAGGGGACAGGGGATGGAAACACTGAAGCTTTCTTT. This codes for CASSQGTGDGNTEAFF.

This clonotype came up many times. The genes are TRBV4-1 and TRBJ1-2; D unresolved. Looked up from germline, CDR1 is MGHRA and CDR2 is YSYEKL. This CDR3 comprises 14 residues. The V gene lost 4 bases and the J gene lost 3 bases, with 12 bases spanning the gap. The CDR3 loop is CASSLTTRDYGYTF. CDR3 DNA: TGCGCCAGCAGCCTAACAACTAGGGACTATGGCTACACCTTC.

Ten or more counts support this clonotype. The rearrangement uses TRBV20-1 and TRBJ2-2; the match to TRBD2 covers 13 bases. This CDR3 comprises 14 residues. The junction had 5 bases not matched to a gene; V was cut back by 7 bases and J by 6 bases. CDR1 DFQATT and CDR2 SNEGSKA come from the germline V gene (reference sequence). The CDR3 loop reads CSGTSGRVPGELFF. The CDR3 nucleotides read TGCAGTGGAACTAGCGGGAGGGTTCCCGGGGAGCTGTTTTTT.

The rearrangement links TRBV20-1 to TRBJ2-5; TRBD2 matches at 7 bases. This CDR3 region has 13 residues. Trimming at V came to 6 bases and at J to 3 bases, leaving 7 bases not matched to a gene. Looked up from germline, CDR1 is DFQATT and CDR2 is SNEGSKA (reference sequence). CDR3 coding DNA: TGCAGTGCCAAAGTGGGGGGGGAAGAGACCCAGTACTTC. It encodes CSAKVGGEETQYF.

The chain carries TRBV7-9 and TRBJ1-4; 10 nucleotides align to TRBD1. The CDR3 is 15 amino acids. The trim removed 6 bases at V and 8 bases at J, leaving 9 bases unmatched. Germline assignment: CDR1 SEHNR and CDR2 FQNEAQ (reference sequence). This CDR3 reads CASSEHPGQGEKLFF. CDR3 nucleotide sequence: TGTGCCAGCAGTGAACATCCGGGACAGGGGGAAAAACTGTTTTTT.

This clonotype was seen at least ten times. The chain links TRBV18 to TRBJ2-3; TRBD2 aligns across 13 bases. J was trimmed by 3 bases and V by 3 bases; bases with no gene match: 9. Germline CDR1 KGHSH, CDR2 LQKENI. This CDR3 comprises 18 residues. CDR3 residues: CASSPGTSGTIWTDTQYF. The CDR3, as DNA: TGTGCCAGCTCACCGGGGACTAGCGGGACAATTTGGACAGATACGCAGTATTTT.

This clonotype was recorded many times. The V call is TRBV25-1, the J call TRBJ2-5; D ambiguous. The CDR3 length is 13 residues. Germline V lookup: CDR1 MGHDK, CDR2 SYGVNS. Trimming pared 3 bases from V and 0 bases from J, leaving 5 bases between. CDR3 sequence: CASSDGYQETQYF. The CDR3 coding sequence is TGTGCCAGCAGTGATGGCTACCAAGAGACCCAGTACTTC.

This clonotype has ten or more counts. The chain uses TRBV5-6 and TRBJ1-2; D is undetermined. Germline loops: CDR1 SGHDT, CDR2 YYEEEE. Trimming took 4 bases from V and 1 from J, leaving 11 bases between them. CDR3 length: 14 residues. The CDR3, as DNA: TGTGCCAGCAGCCCGCAAGGAGATAACTATGGCTACACCTTC. It is translated as CASSPQGDNYGYTF. The variable domain in full, completed from reference TRBV5-6 and TRBJ1-2, reads DAGVTQSPTHLIKTRGQQVTLRCSPKSGHDTVSWYQQALGQGPQFIFQYYEEEERQRGNFPDRFSGHQFPNYSSELNVNALLLGDSALYLCASSPQGDNYGYTFGSGTRLTVV.

This clonotype appeared many times. V gene TRBV21-1 combines with J gene TRBJ1-2; the tabulated D call, TRBD1, remains unverified against the DNA. TRBV21-1 is a pseudogene segment. CDR3 length equals 15 residues. The DNA for the CDR3 is TGTGCCAGCAGCGGAGAGACAGGGGGCGATTATGGCTACACCTTC. Translating it yields CASSGETGGDYGYTF.

This clonotype was observed at least ten times. DNA of the CDR3: TGTGCCAGCAGCCCTCAACCGGACGGAGACGAGCAGTACTTC. This encodes CASSPQPDGDEQYF. J is TRBJ2-7 and V is TRBV9; no clear D gene. The germline V gene encodes CDR1 SGDLS and CDR2 YYNGEE. Trimming took off 4 bases at V and 5 bases at J, with 16 bases between the two ends. CDR3 length equals 14 residues. The entire variable domain, with the rest obtained from reference TRBV9 and TRBJ2-7, is as follows: DSGVTQTPKHLITATGQRVTLRCSPRSGDLSVYWYQQSLDQGLQFLIQYYNGEERAKGNILERFSAQQFPDLHSELNLSSLELGDSALYFCASSPQPDGDEQYFGPGTRLTVT.

This clonotype was observed at least ten times. V usage is TRBV18 and J usage is TRBJ2-7, with a weak D call TRBD2 (7 bases). Trimming pared 1 base from V and 2 bases from J, leaving 21 bases between. The CDR3 spans 18 residues. From germline, CDR1 is KGHSH and CDR2 LQKENI. CDR3 bases: TGTGCCAGCTCACCACGCTTCCAGCGGGACAACCCGGCCTACGAGCAGTACTTC. Amino acids: CASSPRFQRDNPAYEQYF.

Ten or more counts support this clonotype. The V call is TRBV27, the J call TRBJ2-7; no clear D. The ends were cut back, 2 bases at V and 3 bases at J, with 11 bases in the middle. This CDR3 has 14 residues. Germline V lookup: CDR1 MNHEY, CDR2 SMNVEV (reference sequence). DNA for the CDR3: TGTGCCAGCAGTTTAGCCATTGGCAACTACGAGCAGTACTTC. This encodes CASSLAIGNYEQYF.

This clonotype has only a few counts. The chain carries TRBV7-2 and TRBJ1-5; D gene ambiguous. This CDR3 spans 9 amino acids. V lost 11 bases to trimming and J lost 5 bases, with 4 bases between them. CDR1 and CDR2 (germline): SGHTA, FQGNSA. In DNA form, the CDR3 reads TGTGCCTCCTATCAGCCCCAGCATTTT. Its translation is CASYQPQHF.

This clonotype has at least ten counts. The chain carries TRBV9 and TRBJ2-7; maybe TRBD2 (5 bases). The CDR3 is 15 residues long. From germline, CDR1 is SGDLS and CDR2 YYNGEE. Trimming took off 0 bases at V and 4 bases at J, with 14 bases between the two ends. In nucleotides, the CDR3 is TGTGCCAGCAGCGTAGATGGGAGCTTCAAGTACGAGCAGTACTTC. This gives the protein CASSVDGSFKYEQYF. Variable domain in full (rest from reference TRBV9 and TRBJ2-7): DSGVTQTPKHLITATGQRVTLRCSPRSGDLSVYWYQQSLDQGLQFLIQYYNGEERAKGNILERFSAQQFPDLHSELNLSSLELGDSALYFCASSVDGSFKYEQYFGPGTRLTVT.

This chain joins TRBV5-1 and TRBJ2-5, with 9 bases that match TRBD2. This CDR3 is built from 15 residues. V lost 2 bases, J lost 5 bases, and 7 bases stayed unmatched. Germline CDR1 reads SGHRS; CDR2 reads YFSETQ. The CDR3 is CASSFGGRAEETQYF. The CDR3 nucleotides are TGCGCCAGCAGCTTCGGCGGGAGGGCCGAGGAGACCCAGTACTTC.

This clonotype was counted many times. The chain recombines TRBV20-1 with TRBJ2-1, with 11 bases lining up with TRBD2. Germline loops: CDR1 DFQATT, CDR2 SNEGSKA (reference sequence). The CDR3 has 16 amino acids. Germline trimming cut 0 bases from V and 3 bases from J; bases unmatched to any gene: 4. The CDR3 loop reads CSARELTSGDYNEQFF. The CDR3 coding sequence is TGCAGTGCTAGAGAACTGACTAGCGGGGACTACAATGAGCAGTTCTTC.

This clonotype came up many times. The rearrangement joins TRBV12-3 or TRBV12-4 to TRBJ2-2, with 7 positions matching TRBD1. The V and J ends lost 3 bases and 3 bases, in that order; junction bases with no gene match: 1. CDR3 length: 14 residues. The CDR3 here is CASSLQGDTGELFF. DNA of the CDR3: TGTGCCAGCAGTTTGCAGGGGGACACCGGGGAGCTGTTTTTT.

This clonotype was counted at least ten times. The genes are TRBV7-9 and TRBJ1-1; D call uncertain. With 0 bases removed from V and 3 bases from J, the gap between germline ends came to 5 bases. Germline V lookup: CDR1 SEHNR, CDR2 FQNEAQ (reference sequence). This CDR3 is 13 amino acids long. The CDR3 sequence is CASSLAIDTEAFF. The DNA for the CDR3 is TGTGCCAGCAGCTTAGCGATTGACACTGAAGCTTTCTTT.